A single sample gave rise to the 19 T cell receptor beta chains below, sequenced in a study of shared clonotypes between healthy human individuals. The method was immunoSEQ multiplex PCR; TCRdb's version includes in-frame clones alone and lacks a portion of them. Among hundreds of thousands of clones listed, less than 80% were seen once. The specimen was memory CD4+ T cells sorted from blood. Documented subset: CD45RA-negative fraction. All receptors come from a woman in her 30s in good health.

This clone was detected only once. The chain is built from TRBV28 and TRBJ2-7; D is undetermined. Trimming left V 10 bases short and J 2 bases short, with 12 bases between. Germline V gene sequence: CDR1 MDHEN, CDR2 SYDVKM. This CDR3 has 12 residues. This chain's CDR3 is CATLTNTYEQYF. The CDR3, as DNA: TGTGCCACCCTCACCAATACCTACGAGCAGTACTTC.

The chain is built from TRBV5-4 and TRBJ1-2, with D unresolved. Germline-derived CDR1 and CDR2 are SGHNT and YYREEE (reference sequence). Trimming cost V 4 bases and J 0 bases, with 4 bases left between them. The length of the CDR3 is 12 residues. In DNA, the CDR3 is TGTGCCAGCAGCCACCCTAACTATGGCTACACCTTC. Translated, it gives CASSHPNYGYTF.

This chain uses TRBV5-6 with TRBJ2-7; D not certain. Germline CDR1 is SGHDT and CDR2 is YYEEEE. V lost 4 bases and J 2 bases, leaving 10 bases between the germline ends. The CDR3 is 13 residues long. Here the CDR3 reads CASSRRAAYEQYF. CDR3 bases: TGTGCCAGCAGCCGACGGGCCGCCTACGAGCAGTACTTC.

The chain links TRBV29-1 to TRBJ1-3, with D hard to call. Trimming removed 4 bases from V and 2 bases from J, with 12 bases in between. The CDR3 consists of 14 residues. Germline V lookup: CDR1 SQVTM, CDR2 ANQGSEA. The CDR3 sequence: CSVAPLGTGNTIYF. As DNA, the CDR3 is TGCAGCGTTGCGCCCCTAGGAACTGGAAACACCATATATTTT.

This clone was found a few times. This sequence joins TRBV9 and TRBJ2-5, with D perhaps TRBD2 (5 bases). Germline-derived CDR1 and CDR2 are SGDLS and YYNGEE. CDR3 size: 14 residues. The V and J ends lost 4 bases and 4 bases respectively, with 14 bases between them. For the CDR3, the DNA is TGTGCCAGCAGCCCCGGAGGAAGCCGAGAGACCCAGTACTTC. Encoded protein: CASSPGGSRETQYF.

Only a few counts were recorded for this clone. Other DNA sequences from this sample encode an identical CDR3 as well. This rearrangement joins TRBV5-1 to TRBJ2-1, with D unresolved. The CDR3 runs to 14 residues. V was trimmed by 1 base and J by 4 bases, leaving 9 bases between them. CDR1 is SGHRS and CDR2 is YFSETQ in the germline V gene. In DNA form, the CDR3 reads TGCGCCAGCAGCTTGTTGGCGGTTTACAATGAGCAGTTCTTC. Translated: CASSLLAVYNEQFF. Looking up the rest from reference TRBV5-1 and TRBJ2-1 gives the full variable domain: KAGVTQTPRYLIKTRGQQVTLSCSPISGHRSVSWYQQTPGQGLQFLFEYFSETQRNKGNFPGRFSGRQFSNSRSEMNVSTLELGDSALYLCASSLLAVYNEQFFGPGTRLTVL.

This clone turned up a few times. The CDR3 protein is CSAPPNYGYTF. In nucleotides, the CDR3 is TGCAGTGCCCCTCCTAACTATGGCTACACCTTC. The chain joins TRBV20-1 to TRBJ1-2; D remains ambiguous. This CDR3 contains 11 residues. V dropped 6 bases and J dropped 0 bases, with 5 bases sitting between them. CDR1 and CDR2 from the germline V gene are DFQATT and SNEGSKA (reference sequence).

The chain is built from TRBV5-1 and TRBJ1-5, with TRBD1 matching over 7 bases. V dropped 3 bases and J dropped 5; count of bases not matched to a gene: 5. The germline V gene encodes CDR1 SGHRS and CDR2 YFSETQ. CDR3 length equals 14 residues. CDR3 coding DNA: TGCGCCAGCAGCTCCGGGACAGAAGATCAGCCCCAGCATTTT. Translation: CASSSGTEDQPQHF.

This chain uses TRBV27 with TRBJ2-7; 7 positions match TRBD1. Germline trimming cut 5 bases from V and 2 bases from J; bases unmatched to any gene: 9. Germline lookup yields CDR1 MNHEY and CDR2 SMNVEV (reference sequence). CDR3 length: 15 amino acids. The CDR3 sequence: CASSRALQGPYEQYF. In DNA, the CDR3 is TGTGCCAGCAGTCGAGCGTTACAGGGGCCCTACGAGCAGTACTTC.

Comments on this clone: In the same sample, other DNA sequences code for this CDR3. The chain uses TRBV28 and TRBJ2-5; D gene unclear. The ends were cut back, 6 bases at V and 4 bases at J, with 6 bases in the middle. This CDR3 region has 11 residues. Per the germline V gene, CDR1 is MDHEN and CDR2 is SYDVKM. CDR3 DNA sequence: TGTGCCAGCAGGACCGGAGAGACCCAGTACTTC. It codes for CASRTGETQYF. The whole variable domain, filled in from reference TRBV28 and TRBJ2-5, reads DVKVTQSSRYLVKRTGEKVFLECVQDMDHENMFWYRQDPGLGLRLIYFSYDVKMKEKGDIPEGYSVSREKKERFSLILESASTNQTSMYLCASRTGETQYFGPGTRLLVL.

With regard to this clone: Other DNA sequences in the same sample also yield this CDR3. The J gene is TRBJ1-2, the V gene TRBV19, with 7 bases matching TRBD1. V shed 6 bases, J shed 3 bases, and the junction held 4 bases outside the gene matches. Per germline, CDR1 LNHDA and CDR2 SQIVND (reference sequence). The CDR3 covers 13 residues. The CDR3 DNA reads TGTGCCAGTAGAACTACAGGGGACTATGGCTACACCTTC. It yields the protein CASRTTGDYGYTF.

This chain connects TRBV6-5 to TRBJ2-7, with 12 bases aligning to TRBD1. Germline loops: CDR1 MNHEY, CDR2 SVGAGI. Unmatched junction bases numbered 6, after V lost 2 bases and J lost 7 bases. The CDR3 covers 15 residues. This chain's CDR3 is CASSYPGQGAGEQYF. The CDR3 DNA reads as TGTGCCAGCAGTTACCCGGGACAGGGGGCGGGAGAGCAGTACTTC.

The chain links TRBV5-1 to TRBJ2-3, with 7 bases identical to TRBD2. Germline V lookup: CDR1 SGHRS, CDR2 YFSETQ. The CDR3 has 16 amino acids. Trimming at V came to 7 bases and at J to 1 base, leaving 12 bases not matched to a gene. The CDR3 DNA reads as TGCGCCAGCCATTCGCAGGCTAGCGGAGGCACAGATACGCAGTATTTT. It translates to CASHSQASGGTDTQYF.

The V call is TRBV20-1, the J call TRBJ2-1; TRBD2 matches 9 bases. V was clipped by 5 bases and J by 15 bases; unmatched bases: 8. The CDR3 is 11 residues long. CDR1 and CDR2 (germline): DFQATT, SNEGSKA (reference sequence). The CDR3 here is CSAALREGTFF. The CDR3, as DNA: TGCAGTGCTGCCCTGCGGGAGGGGACGTTCTTC.

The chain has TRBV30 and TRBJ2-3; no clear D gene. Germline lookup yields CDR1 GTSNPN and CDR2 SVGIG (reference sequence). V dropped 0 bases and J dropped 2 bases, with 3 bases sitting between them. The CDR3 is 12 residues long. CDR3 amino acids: CAWSVHTDTQYF. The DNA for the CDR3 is TGTGCCTGGAGTGTTCACACAGATACGCAGTATTTT.

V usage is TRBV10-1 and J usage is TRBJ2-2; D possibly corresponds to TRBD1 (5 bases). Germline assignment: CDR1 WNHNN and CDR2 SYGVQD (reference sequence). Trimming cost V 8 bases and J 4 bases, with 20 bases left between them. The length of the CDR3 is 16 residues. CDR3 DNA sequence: TGCGCCAGCCCACTCTTTAGGGGTTCGGGCACCGGGGAGCTGTTTTTT. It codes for CASPLFRGSGTGELFF.

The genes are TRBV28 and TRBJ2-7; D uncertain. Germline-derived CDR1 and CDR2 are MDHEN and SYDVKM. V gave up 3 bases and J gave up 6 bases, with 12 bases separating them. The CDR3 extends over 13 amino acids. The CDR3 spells CASSLGASGEQYF. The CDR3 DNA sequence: TGTGCCAGCAGTTTGGGCGCTTCGGGCGAGCAGTACTTC.

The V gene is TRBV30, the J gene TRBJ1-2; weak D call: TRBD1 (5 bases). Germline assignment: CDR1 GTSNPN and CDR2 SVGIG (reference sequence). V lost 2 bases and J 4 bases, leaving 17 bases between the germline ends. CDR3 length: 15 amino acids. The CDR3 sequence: CAWSPPGGGGYGYTF. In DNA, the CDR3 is TGTGCCTGGAGTCCTCCTGGGGGGGGAGGCTATGGCTACACCTTC.

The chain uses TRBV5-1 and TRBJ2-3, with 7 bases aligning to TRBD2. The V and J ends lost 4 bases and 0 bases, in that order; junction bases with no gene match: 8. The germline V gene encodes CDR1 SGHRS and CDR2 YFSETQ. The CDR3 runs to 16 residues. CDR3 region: CASSRASGTSTDTQYF. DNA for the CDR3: TGCGCCAGCAGCCGCGCTAGCGGAACTAGCACAGATACGCAGTATTTT.